This T cell receptor (beta chain) originates from a study of monozygotic twins with inflammatory bowel disease. The CDR3 has 15 amino acids. Per germline, CDR1 LNHDA and CDR2 SQIVND (reference sequence). TCRdb processed the 5' RACE reads again and assigns one entry to each CDR3 protein, with no DNA. The sample table includes about 93,000 distinct CDR3 sequences. This chain joins TRBV19 and TRBJ1-2; TCRdb designates TRBD1, a call that cannot be tested without DNA. Sequencing was performed on blood. The TCR originated in a human donor with ulcerative colitis or Crohn's disease, or a healthy co-twin of an affected twin (not recorded which). The CDR3 sequence: CASQPSAGQGHGYTF.